Listed here are 29 T cell receptor beta chains from one sample, sequenced in a study of blood T cells in healthy people across ages. Sample-barcoded 5' priming and a J-beta primer mix drove a second PCR of about 6 to 12 cycles. TCRdb ran MiXCR on the 5' RACE reads and lists one entry per CDR3 protein. This table holds some 710,000 distinct CDR3 sequences, about 45% found once. Sample: blood. Receptor source: a man aged 80 or over in good health.

The chain carries TRBV7-9 and TRBJ2-1; maybe TRBD2 (5 bases). The CDR3 extends over 17 amino acids. CDR1 SEHNR and CDR2 FQNEAQ come from the germline V gene (reference sequence). V gave up 2 bases and J gave up 3 bases, with 17 bases separating them. The DNA for the CDR3 is TGTGCCAGCAGCTTAATTCGGATCGGGAACCTCTACAATGAGCAGTTCTTC. Translated: CASSLIRIGNLYNEQFF.

This clonotype was counted only a few times. The junction does not match germline at one end; this may be a read error. The chain combines TRBV28 with TRBJ2-7, with TRBD2 as a possible D gene (5 bases). The CDR3 extends over 14 amino acids. Germline CDR1 is MDHEN and CDR2 is SYDVKM. CDR3 amino acids: CVSSIEGYSYEQYF. The CDR3 nucleotides are TGTGTCAGCAGTATAGAGGGTTACTCCTACGAGCAGTACTTC. Filled out from reference TRBV28 and TRBJ2-7, the complete variable domain reads DVKVTQSSRYLVKRTGEKVFLECVQDMDHENMFWYRQDPGLGLRLIYFSYDVKMKEKGDIPEGYSVSREKKERFSLILESASTNQTSMYLCVSSIEGYSYEQYFGPGTRLTVT.

The J gene is TRBJ2-2, the V gene TRBV27; D is unclear. Germline loops: CDR1 MNHEY, CDR2 SMNVEV (reference sequence). Trimming stripped 2 bases from V and 5 bases from J, with 6 bases between. The CDR3 contains 13 residues. CDR3 amino acids: CASSLMGTGELFF. The CDR3, as DNA: TGTGCCAGCAGTTTAATGGGAACCGGGGAGCTGTTTTTT.

The sample holds a few counts of this clonotype. The chain has TRBV6-4 and TRBJ2-1; TRBD2 matches at 7 bases. Germline CDR1 reads MRHNA; CDR2 reads SNTAGT. The CDR3 is made up of 12 amino acids. Trimming took 3 bases from V and 9 from J; bases not matched to a gene: 2. The CDR3 spells CASSEVAGEQFF. CDR3 DNA: TGTGCCAGCAGTGAGGTAGCGGGTGAGCAGTTCTTC.

The chain joins TRBV29-1 to TRBJ1-1; possibly TRBD1 for D (6 bases). The CDR3 covers 13 residues. V shed 3 bases and J shed 0 bases, with 8 bases lying between them. The germline V gene has CDR1 SQVTM and CDR2 ANQGSEA. The CDR3 here is CSVDTGLNTEAFF. CDR3 bases: TGCAGCGTTGACACAGGGCTGAACACTGAAGCTTTCTTT.

The genes are TRBV20-1 and TRBJ2-2; TRBD1 aligns across 12 bases. This CDR3 has 16 amino acids. The V gene end was trimmed by 1 base and the J gene end by 6 bases; junction bases not matched to a gene: 6. Germline V gene sequence: CDR1 DFQATT, CDR2 SNEGSKA (reference sequence). Here the CDR3 reads CSARGDRGLRAGELFF. For the CDR3, the DNA is TGCAGTGCTAGAGGGGACAGGGGGCTTCGAGCCGGGGAGCTGTTTTTT.

The chain couples TRBV19 to TRBJ2-4; D could derive from TRBD1 or TRBD2 (5 bases each). The J call may be mistaken, given a closer DNA end match to TRBJ2-7. Looked up from germline, CDR1 is LNHDA and CDR2 is SQIVND (reference sequence). The CDR3 spans 13 residues. The CDR3 loop reads CASSFPGGFEQYF. Written as DNA, the CDR3 is TGTGCCAGCAGTTTCCCTGGGGGTTTCGAGCAGTACTTC.

The chain links TRBV4-2 to TRBJ1-1, with D perhaps TRBD1 (6 bases). From germline, CDR1 is LGHNA and CDR2 YNFKEQ. This CDR3 has 16 amino acids. V gave up 0 bases and J gave up 0 bases, with 11 bases separating them. DNA for the CDR3: TGTGCCAGCAGCCAAGATCCGGGGGCGATGAACACTGAAGCTTTCTTT. The encoded protein is CASSQDPGAMNTEAFF.

The CDR3 DNA reads TGTGCCAGCAGCTTAGCGGGAGTAACCTCCTACGAGCAGTACTTC. Translating gives CASSLAGVTSYEQYF. V is TRBV7-2 and J is TRBJ2-7, with a weak D call TRBD2 (5 bases). Trimming cost V 0 bases and J 0 bases, with 9 bases left between them. The CDR3 contains 15 residues. Germline-derived CDR1 and CDR2 are SGHTA and FQGNSA.

The genes are TRBV6-6 and TRBJ1-6, with TRBD1 matching 12 bases. Germline trimming cut 11 bases from V and 6 bases from J; bases unmatched to any gene: 2. CDR3 length: 13 amino acids. Germline CDR1 and CDR2: MNHNY and SVGAGI (reference sequence). CDR3 loop: CAGTGGGNSPLHF. For the CDR3, the DNA is TGTGCCGGGACAGGGGGCGGTAATTCACCCCTCCACTTT.

The gene calls are TRBV21-1 and TRBJ2-7. TRBV21-1 counts as a pseudogene. This CDR3 comprises 15 residues. The CDR3 nucleotides read TGTGCCAGCAGCAAAGGAGGAGACGACTGTTACGAGCAGTACTTC. Translation gives CASSKGGDDCYEQYF.

The rearrangement links TRBV10-3 to TRBJ2-5; D gene ambiguous. This CDR3 comprises 13 residues. Germline V lookup: CDR1 ENHRY, CDR2 SYGVKD. V gave up 6 bases and J gave up 3 bases, with 11 bases separating them. In nucleotides, the CDR3 is TGTGCCATCAGCAGGAACTCCGAAGAGACCCAGTACTTC. Residues: CAISRNSEETQYF.

This clonotype was seen a handful of times. V and J are TRBV5-1 and TRBJ2-2; 7 bases are a match to TRBD1. The CDR3 covers 16 residues. Germline V gene lookup returns CDR1 SGHRS and CDR2 YFSETQ. The V and J ends lost 0 bases and 10 bases, in that order; junction bases with no gene match: 12. In DNA, the CDR3 is TGCGCCAGCAGCTTGGTTCGTGGGACAGAAGGCAAGGAGCTGTTTTTT. This translates into CASSLVRGTEGKELFF.

This clonotype was detected only a few times. This chain links TRBV3-1 with TRBJ2-5, with a tentative D call TRBD1 (7 bases). V lost 5 bases, J lost 2 bases, and 12 bases lay in between. Germline V gives CDR1 LGHDT, CDR2 YNNKEL (reference sequence). This CDR3 comprises 14 residues. The CDR3 sequence: CASSARGTQETQYF. The CDR3, as DNA: TGTGCCAGCAGCGCCAGGGGGACTCAAGAGACCCAGTACTTC.

V is TRBV5-5 and J is TRBJ2-3, with D hard to call. In germline, CDR1 is SGHKS, CDR2 YYEKEE (reference sequence). V shed 10 bases and J shed 4 bases, with 16 bases lying between them. The CDR3 totals 13 residues. The CDR3 reads CARIPHLADTQYF. In nucleotides, the CDR3 is TGTGCCCGCATCCCCCACTTGGCAGATACGCAGTATTTT.

The rearrangement links TRBV7-2 to TRBJ2-5; a possible D gene is TRBD2 (6 bases). Germline V CDR1 and CDR2: SGHTA, FQGNSA. The CDR3 spans 17 residues. The V end lost 5 bases, the J end lost 11 bases, and 30 bases lay between the germline ends. The CDR3 spells CASSRPRGDRGSHEQYF. The CDR3 region has the DNA TGTGCCAGCAGCCGACCACGGGGCGATCGGGGGTCGCATGAGCAGTACTTC.

The rearrangement links TRBV25-1 to TRBJ2-1; unclear D gene. The CDR3 runs to 14 residues. V gave up 4 bases and J gave up 8 bases, with 15 bases separating them. CDR1 and CDR2 (germline): MGHDK, SYGVNS. The CDR3 bases are TGTGCCAGCAGTGTGAACGGGCCCCGACATGAGCAGTTCTTC. Residues: CASSVNGPRHEQFF.

The V gene is TRBV25-1, the J gene TRBJ2-2; D is possibly TRBD2 (5 bases). The CDR3 loop spans 12 amino acids. Trimming took 7 bases from V and 7 from J, leaving 10 bases between them. From germline, CDR1 is MGHDK and CDR2 SYGVNS. The CDR3 sequence is CASTGFVGELFF. The CDR3 DNA follows: TGTGCCAGCACGGGGTTTGTCGGGGAGCTGTTTTTT.

The CDR3 DNA follows: TGCGCCAGCAGCTTGACCAGACGGGCGGAGGGGCAGTTCTTC. Its translation is CASSLTRRAEGQFF. J is TRBJ2-1 and V is TRBV5-1; a weak D match, TRBD2 (6 bases). The germline V gene encodes CDR1 SGHRS and CDR2 YFSETQ. Trimming removed 1 base at V and 12 bases at J, with 17 bases between. The CDR3 loop spans 14 amino acids.

This clonotype was observed many times. The rearrangement links TRBV5-1 to TRBJ2-2; 8 bases agree with TRBD1. The CDR3 covers 16 residues. Per the germline V gene, CDR1 is SGHRS and CDR2 is YFSETQ. V shed 0 bases and J 8 bases; nucleotides not matched to a gene: 9. As DNA, the CDR3 is TGCGCCAGCAGCTTGGTTCCAGGGGGCGTATCGGGGGAGCTGTTTTTT. Amino acids: CASSLVPGGVSGELFF.

The chain joins TRBV30 to TRBJ2-1; TRBD2 agrees at 7 bases. J was trimmed by 8 bases and V by 2 bases; bases with no gene match: 0. CDR3 length: 11 residues. The germline V gene encodes CDR1 GTSNPN and CDR2 SVGIG (reference sequence). The CDR3 is CAWSRGDEQFF. The CDR3 coding sequence is TGTGCCTGGAGTCGGGGGGATGAGCAGTTCTTC. Looking up the rest from reference TRBV30 and TRBJ2-1 gives the full variable domain: SQTIHQWPATLVQPVGSPLSLECTVEGTSNPNLYWYRQAAGRGLQLLFYSVGIGQISSEVPQNLSASRPQDRQFILSSKKLLLSDSGFYLCAWSRGDEQFFGPGTRLTVL.

This clonotype was detected a few times. The DNA for the CDR3 is TGCAGCGTTGAACATGTTCACGAGCAGTACTTC. Its translation is CSVEHVHEQYF. The chain uses TRBV29-1 and TRBJ2-7; the D is unclear. Germline V gene lookup returns CDR1 SQVTM and CDR2 ANQGSEA. The V end was cut by 2 bases, the J end by 5 bases, with 7 bases between. The CDR3 extends over 11 amino acids.

The chain combines TRBV12-3 or TRBV12-4 with TRBJ2-3, with 10 bases that match TRBD2. V shed 4 bases and J 3 bases; nucleotides not matched to a gene: 7. The length of the CDR3 is 16 residues. CDR3 region: CASSSLAGVKTDTQYF. CDR3 coding DNA: TGTGCCAGCAGTTCCCTAGCGGGAGTGAAGACAGATACGCAGTATTTT.

This clonotype was observed a few times. CDR3 sequence: CAWIGPFEAFF. The CDR3 nucleotides are TGTGCCTGGATCGGTCCTTTTGAAGCTTTCTTT. The V call is TRBV30, the J call TRBJ1-1; D is ambiguous. The germline V gene encodes CDR1 GTSNPN and CDR2 SVGIG (reference sequence). Trimming cost V 4 bases and J 7 bases, with 10 bases left between them. The CDR3 runs to 11 residues.

V gene TRBV20-1 combines with J gene TRBJ2-1; 14 nucleotides agree with TRBD2. The CDR3 sequence is 16 residues long. The trim removed 6 bases at V and 7 bases at J, leaving 11 bases unmatched. The V gene's germline CDR1 is DFQATT and CDR2 SNEGSKA (reference sequence). The CDR3 region has the DNA TGCAGTGCCCGCGGGACTAGCGGGAGTACTTTGAATGAGCAGTTCTTC. It is translated as CSARGTSGSTLNEQFF.

Ten or more counts support this clonotype. CDR3 nucleotides: TGCGCCAGCAGCCAAGCCGGACAGTTTGGTAATGAGCAGTTCTTC. Translation gives CASSQAGQFGNEQFF. This chain links TRBV4-3 with TRBJ2-1, with D perhaps TRBD1 (6 bases). V dropped 1 base and J dropped 7 bases, with 14 bases sitting between them. CDR1 is LGHNA and CDR2 is YSLEER in the germline V gene. The CDR3 runs 15 residues.

The CDR3 region has the DNA TGTGCCAGCAGTTTTTGGACAGCCAATGAGCAGTTCTTC. Protein sequence: CASSFWTANEQFF. The chain is built from TRBV25-1 and TRBJ2-1; the D gene is possibly TRBD1 (6 bases). Trimming left V 5 bases short and J 6 bases short, with 11 bases between. The CDR3 has 13 residues. CDR1 is MGHDK and CDR2 is SYGVNS in the germline V gene.

The chain carries TRBV3-1 and TRBJ2-5, with unresolved D. This CDR3 has 12 amino acids. The V and J ends lost 1 base and 6 bases respectively, with 6 bases between them. Germline V gene sequence: CDR1 LGHDT, CDR2 YNNKEL (reference sequence). The CDR3: CASSQVDQTQYF. The CDR3 DNA reads TGTGCCAGCAGCCAAGTGGACCAGACCCAGTACTTC.

This chain uses TRBV5-1 with TRBJ2-7, with D hard to call. Trimming pared 2 bases from V and 5 bases from J, leaving 8 bases between. CDR1 and CDR2 from the germline V gene are SGHRS and YFSETQ. This CDR3 region has 12 residues. CDR3 protein: CASSFEGHEQYF. Written as DNA, the CDR3 is TGCGCCAGCAGCTTCGAAGGGCACGAGCAGTACTTC.